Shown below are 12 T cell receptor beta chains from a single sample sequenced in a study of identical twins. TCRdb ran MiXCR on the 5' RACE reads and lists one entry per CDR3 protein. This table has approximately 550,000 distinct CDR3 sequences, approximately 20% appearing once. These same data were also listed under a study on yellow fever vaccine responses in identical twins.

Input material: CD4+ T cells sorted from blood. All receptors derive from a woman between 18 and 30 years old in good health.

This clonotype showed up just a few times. This CDR3 is CASRDRGRDTQYF. DNA for the CDR3: TGTGCCAGCAGAGACAGGGGGCGGGATACGCAGTATTTT. The chain recombines TRBV6-1 with TRBJ2-3, with TRBD1 matching over 10 bases. V lost 6 bases to trimming and J lost 6 bases; unmatched junction nucleotides: 3. The CDR3 totals 13 residues. Germline CDR1 is MNHNS and CDR2 is SASEGT.

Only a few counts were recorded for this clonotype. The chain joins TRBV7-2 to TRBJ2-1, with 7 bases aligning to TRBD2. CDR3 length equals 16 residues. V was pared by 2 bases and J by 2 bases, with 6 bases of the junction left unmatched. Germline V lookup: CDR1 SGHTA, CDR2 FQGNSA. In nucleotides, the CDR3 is TGTGCCAGCAGCTTAAGCGCGGGGGTCGCCTACAATGAGCAGTTCTTC. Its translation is CASSLSAGVAYNEQFF.

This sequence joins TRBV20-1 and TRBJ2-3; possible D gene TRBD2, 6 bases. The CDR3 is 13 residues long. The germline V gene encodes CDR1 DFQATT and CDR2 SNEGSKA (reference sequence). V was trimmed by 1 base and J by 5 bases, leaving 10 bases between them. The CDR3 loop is CSARGRAEDTQYF. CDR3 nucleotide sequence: TGCAGTGCTAGAGGGAGGGCTGAAGATACGCAGTATTTT.

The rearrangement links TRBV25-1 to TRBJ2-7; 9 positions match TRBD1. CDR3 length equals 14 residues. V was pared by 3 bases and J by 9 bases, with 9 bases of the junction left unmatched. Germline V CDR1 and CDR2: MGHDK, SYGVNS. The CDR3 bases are TGTGCCAGCAGTGATCAAGGCGGGACAGGGTGGCAGTACTTC. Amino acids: CASSDQGGTGWQYF.

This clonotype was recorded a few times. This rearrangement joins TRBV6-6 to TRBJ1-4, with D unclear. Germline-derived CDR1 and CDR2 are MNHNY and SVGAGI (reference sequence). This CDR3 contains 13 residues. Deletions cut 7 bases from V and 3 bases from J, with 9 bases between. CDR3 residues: CASKGDSNEKLFF. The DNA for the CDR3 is TGTGCCAGCAAGGGCGATTCTAATGAAAAACTGTTTTTT.

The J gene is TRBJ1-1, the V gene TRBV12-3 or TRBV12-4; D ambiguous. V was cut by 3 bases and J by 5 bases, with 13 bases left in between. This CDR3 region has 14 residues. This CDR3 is CASSFSTGWTEAFF. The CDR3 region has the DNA TGTGCCAGCAGTTTCTCCACGGGCTGGACTGAAGCTTTCTTT.

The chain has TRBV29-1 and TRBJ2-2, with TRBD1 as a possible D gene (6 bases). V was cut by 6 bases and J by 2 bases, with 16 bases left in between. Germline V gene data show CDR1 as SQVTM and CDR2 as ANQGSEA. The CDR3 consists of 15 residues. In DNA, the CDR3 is TGCAGCGTAGTCACCGGGACAACAAACACCGGGGAGCTGTTTTTT. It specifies CSVVTGTTNTGELFF.

CDR3 residues: CSVEPTFGTRETQYF. The CDR3 DNA reads as TGCAGCGTTGAACCAACTTTCGGGACTAGAGAGACCCAGTACTTC. The rearrangement links TRBV29-1 to TRBJ2-5; 8 positions match TRBD2. With V trimmed by 2 bases and J by 4 bases, 9 bases remained unmatched. The CDR3 sequence is 15 residues long. CDR1 and CDR2 from the germline V gene are SQVTM and ANQGSEA.

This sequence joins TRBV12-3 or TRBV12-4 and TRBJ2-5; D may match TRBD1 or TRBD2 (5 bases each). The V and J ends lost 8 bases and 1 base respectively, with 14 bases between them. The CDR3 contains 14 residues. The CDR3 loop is CASLPSGLQETQYF. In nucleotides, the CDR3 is TGTGCCAGCCTACCGTCGGGGCTCCAAGAGACCCAGTACTTC.

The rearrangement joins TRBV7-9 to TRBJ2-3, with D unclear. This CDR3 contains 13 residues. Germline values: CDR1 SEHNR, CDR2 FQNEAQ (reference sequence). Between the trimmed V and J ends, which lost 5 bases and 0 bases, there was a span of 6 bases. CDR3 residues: CASSPHSTDTQYF. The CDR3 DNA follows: TGTGCCAGCAGCCCTCATAGCACAGATACGCAGTATTTT.

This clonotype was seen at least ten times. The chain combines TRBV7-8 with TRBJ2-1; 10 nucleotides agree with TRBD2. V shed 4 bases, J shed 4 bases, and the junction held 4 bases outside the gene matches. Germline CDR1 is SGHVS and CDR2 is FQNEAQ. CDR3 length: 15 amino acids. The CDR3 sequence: CASSYLAGEYNEQFF. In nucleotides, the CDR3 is TGTGCCAGCAGCTACCTAGCGGGAGAGTACAATGAGCAGTTCTTC.

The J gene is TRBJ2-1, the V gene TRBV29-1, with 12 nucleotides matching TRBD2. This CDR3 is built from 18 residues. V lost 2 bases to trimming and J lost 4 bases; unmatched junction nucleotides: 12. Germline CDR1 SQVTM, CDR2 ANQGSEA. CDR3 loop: CSVEPGVASGRGYNEQFF. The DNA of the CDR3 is TGCAGCGTTGAACCCGGGGTGGCTAGCGGGAGGGGTTACAATGAGCAGTTCTTC.